This T cell receptor (beta chain) appears in the sequencing data of a study of blood T cells in healthy people across ages. The CDR3 spans 13 residues. Germline loops: CDR1 SEHNR, CDR2 FQNEAQ (reference sequence). A second about 6 to 12 cycle PCR used barcoded and J-beta primers. Via MiXCR, TCRdb re-called the 5' RACE reads, giving one row per CDR3 protein. The data contain 1,500,000 or so distinct CDR3 sequences, about 45% of them seen just once; the ten biggest clones take up about 4%. Study-wide findings and caveats: What prevented conclusive comparison of naive and antigen-experienced cells was that PBMCs were unsorted. Lack of knowledge of donor CMV status possibly confounded expanded clonotype changes.

In the case of this clonotype: Its antigen is not identified. Germline and junction disagree at one end, which may indicate a read error.

The receptor was derived from a woman under 30 in good health. V usage is TRBV7-9 and J usage is TRBJ1-1, with D possibly matching TRBD1 (6 bases). Sequencing was carried out using blood. Here the CDR3 DNA reads TGTGCCGGCAGCCGGGAAGGGGGCACTGAAGCTTTCTTT. Its translation: CAGSREGGTEAFF. Full variable domain (rest looked up from reference TRBV7-9 and TRBJ1-1): DTGVSQNPRHKITKRGQNVTFRCDPISEHNRLYWYRQTLGQGPEFLTYFQNEAQLEKSRLLSDRFSAERPKGSFSTLEIQRTEQGDSAMYLCAGSREGGTEAFFGQGTRLTVV.